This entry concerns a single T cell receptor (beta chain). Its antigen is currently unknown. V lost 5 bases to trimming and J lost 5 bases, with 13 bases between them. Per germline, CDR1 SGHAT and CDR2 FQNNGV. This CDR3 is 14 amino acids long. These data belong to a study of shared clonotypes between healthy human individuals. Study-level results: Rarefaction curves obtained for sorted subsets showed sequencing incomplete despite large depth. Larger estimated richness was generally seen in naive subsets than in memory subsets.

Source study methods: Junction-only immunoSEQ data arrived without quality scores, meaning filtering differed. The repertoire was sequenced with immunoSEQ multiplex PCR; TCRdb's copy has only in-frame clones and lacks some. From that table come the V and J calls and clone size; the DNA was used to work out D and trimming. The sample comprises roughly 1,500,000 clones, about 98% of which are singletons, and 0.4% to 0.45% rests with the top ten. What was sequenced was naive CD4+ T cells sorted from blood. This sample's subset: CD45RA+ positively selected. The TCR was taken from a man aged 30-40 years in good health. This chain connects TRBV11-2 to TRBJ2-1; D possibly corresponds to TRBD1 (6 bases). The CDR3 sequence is CASSRRGPDNEQFF. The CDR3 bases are TGTGCCAGCAGCCGCAGGGGTCCGGACAATGAGCAGTTCTTC. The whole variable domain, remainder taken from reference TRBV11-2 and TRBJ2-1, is EAGVAQSPRYKIIEKRQSVAFWCNPISGHATLYWYQQILGQGPKLLIQFQNNGVVDDSQLPKDRFSAERLKGVDSTLKIQPAKLEDSAVYLCASSRRGPDNEQFFGPGTRLTVL.